The clone carrying this TCR beta chain was recorded a few times. The data are from a study of cytomegalovirus exposure and HLA in healthy donors. Primers: 60 Vbeta forward and 13 Jbeta reverse. The assay was immunoSEQ multiplex PCR, and TCRdb's table has in-frame clones only and misses some. The sample consists of 90,000 to 120,000 clones, 77% of them appearing once. The CDR3 loop spans 16 amino acids. V lost 3 bases to trimming and J lost 2 bases; unmatched junction nucleotides: 3. The germline CDR1 and CDR2 sequences are SSHAT and FNYEAQ (reference sequence). Material for sequencing was PBMCs. This TCR was recovered from a male donor in good health and CMV-seronegative. This chain uses TRBV7-7 with TRBJ2-5, with 13 positions matching TRBD2. This chain's CDR3 is CASSLGTSGEQETQYF. CDR3 sequence (DNA): TGTGCCAGCAGCTTGGGGACTAGCGGGGAACAAGAGACCCAGTACTTC.